The next 21 T cell receptor beta chains were all read from a single sample in a study of blood T cell repertoires in COVID-19. Only in-frame clones appear in the TCRdb table, and some are missing; sequencing was by immunoSEQ multiplex PCR. Of approximately 210,000 clones listed, about four fifths were seen once; the top ten hold 2% to 3%. The sequenced sample was peripheral blood. These receptors all come from a woman aged 40 to 49 with active or convalescent COVID-19.

The J gene is TRBJ2-7, the V gene TRBV9; TRBD1 aligns across 9 bases. This CDR3 is built from 15 residues. Germline values: CDR1 SGDLS, CDR2 YYNGEE. V dropped 3 bases and J dropped 4; count of bases not matched to a gene: 8. The CDR3, as DNA: TGTGCCAGCAGCGCAGGACAGGGGCCGGGGTACGAGCAGTACTTC. Its translation: CASSAGQGPGYEQYF. The whole variable domain, filled in from reference TRBV9 and TRBJ2-7, reads DSGVTQTPKHLITATGQRVTLRCSPRSGDLSVYWYQQSLDQGLQFLIQYYNGEERAKGNILERFSAQQFPDLHSELNLSSLELGDSALYFCASSAGQGPGYEQYFGPGTRLTVT.

V and J are TRBV28 and TRBJ2-3, with 10 bases that match TRBD2. V lost 3 bases and J lost 0; bases outside the gene matches: 3. The CDR3 consists of 16 residues. CDR1 MDHEN and CDR2 SYDVKM come from the germline V gene. The CDR3 sequence is CASSFLLAGSTDTQYF. The CDR3 DNA is TGTGCCAGCAGTTTCTTACTAGCGGGGAGCACAGATACGCAGTATTTT. The full variable domain, in which reference TRBV28 and TRBJ2-3 provide the parts outside the CDR3, is DVKVTQSSRYLVKRTGEKVFLECVQDMDHENMFWYRQDPGLGLRLIYFSYDVKMKEKGDIPEGYSVSREKKERFSLILESASTNQTSMYLCASSFLLAGSTDTQYFGPGTRLTVL.

This chain connects TRBV11-3 to TRBJ2-7, with D uncertain. The CDR3 has 14 amino acids. Germline assignment: CDR1 SGHNT and CDR2 YENEEA. Trimming took 0 bases from V and 0 from J, leaving 6 bases between them. CDR3 nucleotides: TGTGCCAGCAGCTTAGATCCCAACTCCTACGAGCAGTACTTC. It translates to CASSLDPNSYEQYF. Full variable domain (outside the CDR3, taken from reference TRBV11-3 and TRBJ2-7): EAGVVQSPRYKIIEKKQPVAFWCNPISGHNTLYWYLQNLGQGPELLIRYENEEAVDDSQLPKDRFSAERLKGVDSTLKIQPAELGDSAVYLCASSLDPNSYEQYFGPGTRLTVT.

The J gene is TRBJ2-2, the V gene TRBV4-3; TRBD1 matches 12 bases. Per the germline V gene, CDR1 is LGHNA and CDR2 is YSLEER. This CDR3 has 16 residues. V gave up 4 bases and J gave up 7 bases; unmatched junction bases: 7. CDR3 sequence (DNA): TGCGCCAGCAGCCGCGGGACAGGGGGCGCCGGCGGGGAGCTGTTTTTT. Translating it yields CASSRGTGGAGGELFF.

The V and J genes are TRBV4-3 and TRBJ1-2; 7 bases map to TRBD1. Unmatched junction bases numbered 12, after V lost 4 bases and J lost 4 bases. Per the germline V gene, CDR1 is LGHNA and CDR2 is YSLEER. CDR3 length: 16 amino acids. The CDR3 reads CASSLGAGGIGYGYTF. CDR3 DNA sequence: TGCGCCAGCAGCCTCGGGGCAGGGGGAATTGGCTATGGCTACACCTTC.

The chain carries TRBV24-1 and TRBJ2-3; TRBD1 matches 10 bases. Trimming took 4 bases from V and 4 from J; bases not matched to a gene: 10. This CDR3 contains 17 residues. Per the germline V gene, CDR1 is KGHDR and CDR2 is SFDVKD. In DNA, the CDR3 is TGTGCCACCAGTGACCCACGGGACAGGGGTCGCGCAGATACGCAGTATTTT. Translation: CATSDPRDRGRADTQYF.

J is TRBJ2-7 and V is TRBV30, with 14 positions matching TRBD2. This CDR3 has 14 amino acids. V shed 5 bases and J 0 bases; nucleotides not matched to a gene: 0. In germline, CDR1 is GTSNPN, CDR2 SVGIG (reference sequence). The CDR3 nucleotides are TGTGCCTGGGGGACTAGCGGGAGCTCCTACGAGCAGTACTTC. It encodes CAWGTSGSSYEQYF.

CDR3 loop: CASSMDRVLGELFF. In DNA, the CDR3 is TGTGCCAGTAGTATGGACAGGGTACTCGGGGAGCTGTTTTTT. The genes are TRBV19 and TRBJ2-2; 8 bases map to TRBD1. CDR1 is LNHDA, CDR2 SQIVND, per germline (reference sequence). The CDR3 is 14 residues long. V lost 3 bases and J lost 7; bases outside the gene matches: 4.

The genes are TRBV5-6 and TRBJ1-3, with TRBD1 matching 10 bases. The ends lost 5 bases at V and 2 bases at J; junction bases unmatched: 4. CDR3 length equals 15 residues. CDR1 and CDR2 from the germline V gene are SGHDT and YYEEEE. DNA of the CDR3: TGTGCCAGCAGTTCGGACAGGGGGACTGGAAACACCATATATTTT. Protein: CASSSDRGTGNTIYF.

This clone appeared a few times. The chain joins TRBV3-1 (or the pseudogene TRBV3-2) to TRBJ2-7, with 9 bases that match TRBD2. This CDR3 has 15 amino acids. The V and J ends lost 3 bases and 3 bases, in that order; junction bases with no gene match: 6. The V gene's germline CDR1 is LGHDT and CDR2 YNNKEL (reference sequence). In DNA form, the CDR3 reads TGTGCCAGCAGCCAGCTTCCACTAGCGGGCTACGAGCAGTACTTC. Translation gives CASSQLPLAGYEQYF.

The V and J genes are TRBV3-1 (or the pseudogene TRBV3-2) and TRBJ1-2; weak D call: TRBD1 (6 bases). Per germline, CDR1 LGHDT and CDR2 YNNKEL (reference sequence). The germline V and J ends were trimmed by 0 bases and 5 bases, with 13 bases remaining between them. The CDR3 spans 15 residues. In DNA form, the CDR3 reads TGTGCCAGCAGCCAAGATGTGGCAGGGGAATATGGCTACACCTTC. Protein sequence: CASSQDVAGEYGYTF.

V usage is TRBV7-2 and J usage is TRBJ1-5; a possible D gene is TRBD1 (6 bases). CDR1 and CDR2 from the germline V gene are SGHTA and FQGNSA. Trimming removed 8 bases at V and 0 bases at J, with 20 bases between. This CDR3 contains 17 residues. CDR3 sequence (DNA): TGTGCCAGCTCCGGGACACGGAATTCCTATAGCAATCAGCCCCAGCATTTT. It is translated as CASSGTRNSYSNQPQHF.

CDR3 nucleotides: TGTGCCAGCACCTTCCCCGGGACAGAAGGGCATGAGCAGTTCTTC. It encodes CASTFPGTEGHEQFF. The V and J genes are TRBV25-1 and TRBJ2-1; 7 bases match TRBD1. This CDR3 is 15 amino acids long. Germline assignment: CDR1 MGHDK and CDR2 SYGVNS. V was pared by 7 bases and J by 8 bases, with 14 bases of the junction left unmatched.

V gene TRBV6-5 combines with J gene TRBJ1-6; 10 bases fit TRBD1. There are 15 residues in the CDR3. The germline V gene encodes CDR1 MNHEY and CDR2 SVGAGI. V lost 7 bases to trimming and J lost 9 bases; unmatched junction nucleotides: 9. The CDR3 loop reads CASTDGGTGASPLHF. The CDR3 DNA is TGTGCCAGCACCGACGGAGGGACAGGGGCTTCACCCCTCCACTTT.

This rearrangement joins TRBV29-1 to TRBJ2-3; TRBD2 agrees at 16 bases. Looked up from germline, CDR1 is SQVTM and CDR2 is ANQGSEA. CDR3 length: 17 amino acids. Trimming at V came to 6 bases and at J to 4 bases, leaving 10 bases not matched to a gene. The DNA of the CDR3 is TGCAGCGTCCGGGGGACTAGCGGGAGGGCCGATCCAGATACGCAGTATTTT. Protein: CSVRGTSGRADPDTQYF.

The rearrangement links TRBV5-1 to TRBJ2-5, with D uncertain. Trimming left V 4 bases short and J 2 bases short, with 15 bases between. The length of the CDR3 is 15 residues. Germline values: CDR1 SGHRS, CDR2 YFSETQ. The CDR3 reads CASSLRGSSQETQYF. The CDR3 DNA is TGCGCCAGCAGCCTTCGAGGAAGCTCACAAGAGACCCAGTACTTC.

The chain couples TRBV27 to TRBJ2-7; D gene ambiguous. Trimming took off 1 base at V and 2 bases at J, with 6 bases between the two ends. The CDR3 totals 13 residues. CDR1 and CDR2 from the germline V gene are MNHEY and SMNVEV (reference sequence). CDR3 bases: TGTGCCAGCAGTTTATTTTCAACCTACGAGCAGTACTTC. This codes for CASSLFSTYEQYF.

The chain recombines TRBV2 with TRBJ1-2; D perhaps matches TRBD1 (6 bases). In germline, CDR1 is SNHLY, CDR2 FYNNEI. The V end lost 5 bases, the J end lost 5 bases, and 12 bases lay between the germline ends. The CDR3 loop spans 13 amino acids. In DNA, the CDR3 is TGTGCCAGCAGTCAACAGGGTCAGTATGGCTACACCTTC. Translating gives CASSQQGQYGYTF.

The gene calls are TRBV4-1 and TRBJ2-5; perhaps TRBD2 as D (5 bases). Trimming removed 2 bases at V and 1 base at J, with 8 bases between. The length of the CDR3 is 14 residues. Germline CDR1 reads MGHRA; CDR2 reads YSYEKL. DNA for the CDR3: TGCGCCAGCAGCCAACGAGGGCTCCAAGAGACCCAGTACTTC. Translated: CASSQRGLQETQYF.

The chain couples TRBV19 to TRBJ2-1; 9 nucleotides align to TRBD2. This CDR3 comprises 15 residues. Germline CDR1 LNHDA, CDR2 SQIVND (reference sequence). V was clipped by 7 bases and J by 7 bases; unmatched bases: 11. CDR3 region: CASIPSGLAKNEQFF. The CDR3 DNA is TGTGCCAGTATCCCGTCGGGACTAGCTAAGAATGAGCAGTTCTTC.

The genes are TRBV4-3 and TRBJ1-1; 7 bases line up with TRBD1. CDR3 length: 14 amino acids. Per germline, CDR1 LGHNA and CDR2 YSLEER. The trim removed 2 bases at V and 3 bases at J, leaving 3 bases unmatched. The CDR3 sequence: CASSQSRGDTEAFF. The DNA for the CDR3 is TGCGCCAGCAGCCAATCCAGGGGGGACACTGAAGCTTTCTTT.